The 20 T cell receptor beta chains presented below share a single source sample, sequenced in a study of T-cell reconstitution after alpha-beta-depleted transplantation in children. Unique molecular identifiers were incorporated during preparation of the TCRbeta library. TCRdb re-called the PCR reads through MiXCR, storing one row per CDR3 protein. The data show approximately 27,000 distinct CDR3 sequences, roughly a sixth seen once. Sequencing was performed on PBMCs, mostly from graft donor cells, taken 60 days after TCRalphabeta/CD19-depleted stem cell transplant. All receptors derive from a male patient under 10 years old who had a stem cell transplant for acute lymphoblastic leukemia, so the T cells may come from the graft donor.

This clonotype was picked up many times. The rearrangement joins TRBV4-3 to TRBJ1-1, with D uncertain. This CDR3 is 13 amino acids long. Germline CDR1 is LGHNA and CDR2 is YSLEER. V was clipped by 4 bases and J by 4 bases, with 10 bases between them. The CDR3 DNA is TGCGCCAGCAGCCTGCTGGGTTCCACTGAAGCTTTCTTT. Protein: CASSLLGSTEAFF.

The chain employs TRBV7-2 and TRBJ1-4; no reliable D call. CDR3 length equals 13 residues. Trimming took off 4 bases at V and 7 bases at J, with 10 bases between the two ends. The V gene's germline CDR1 is SGHTA and CDR2 FQGNSA. CDR3 in amino acids: CASSSDIFEKLFF. The CDR3 DNA reads TGTGCCAGCAGCTCCGACATATTTGAAAAACTGTTTTTT.

CDR3 amino acids: CASRRGMNTEAFF. The CDR3 DNA sequence: TGTGCCAGTAGGAGGGGCATGAACACTGAAGCTTTCTTT. The rearrangement joins TRBV19 to TRBJ1-1, with D tentatively TRBD1 (5 bases). V gave up 6 bases and J gave up 0 bases, with 8 bases separating them. The CDR3 sequence is 13 residues long. Germline-derived CDR1 and CDR2 are LNHDA and SQIVND (reference sequence).

The J gene is TRBJ1-5, the V gene TRBV20-1, with D perhaps TRBD1 (6 bases). The CDR3 loop spans 13 amino acids. Germline lookup yields CDR1 DFQATT and CDR2 SNEGSKA (reference sequence). The V and J ends lost 5 bases and 1 base respectively, with 9 bases between them. CDR3 sequence reads: CSASTGSNQPQHF. The CDR3 nucleotides are TGCAGTGCTTCTACAGGGAGCAATCAGCCCCAGCATTTT.

The J gene is TRBJ2-1, the V gene TRBV12-3 or TRBV12-4, with TRBD1 as a possible D gene (5 bases). The CDR3 has 15 amino acids. The V end lost 8 bases, the J end lost 4 bases, and 18 bases lay between the germline ends. CDR3 nucleotide sequence: TGTGCCAGCCGTAATCTCCAGGGCGGTTACAATGAGCAGTTCTTC. Its translation is CASRNLQGGYNEQFF.

This chain links TRBV12-3 or TRBV12-4 with TRBJ2-5, with 12 positions matching TRBD2. The CDR3 totals 16 residues. The junction had 12 bases not matched to a gene; V was cut back by 4 bases and J by 9 bases. The CDR3 DNA follows: TGTGCCAGCAGTTCCCGCGAGACTAGCGGGGGATCCCCCCAGTACTTC. Translation gives CASSSRETSGGSPQYF.

This clonotype occurred a few times. In DNA, the CDR3 is TGTGCCTGGAGTGCCCCGACAGGGAGTGGATCACCCCTCCACTTT. It codes for CAWSAPTGSGSPLHF. The chain combines TRBV30 with TRBJ1-6, with 7 bases lining up with TRBD1. Germline V gene data show CDR1 as GTSNPN and CDR2 as SVGIG (reference sequence). This CDR3 contains 15 residues. V was clipped by 1 base and J by 10 bases; unmatched bases: 10.

The chain employs TRBV6-5 and TRBJ1-6; D unclear. This CDR3 is built from 15 residues. The V end lost 0 bases, the J end lost 7 bases, and 10 bases lay between the germline ends. Germline V gene data show CDR1 as MNHEY and CDR2 as SVGAGI. This CDR3 is CASSYSTGPNSPLHF. Written as DNA, the CDR3 is TGTGCCAGCAGTTACTCGACTGGCCCCAATTCACCCCTCCACTTT.

The rearrangement uses TRBV27 and TRBJ2-1; 8 bases are shared with TRBD1. CDR1 and CDR2 (germline): MNHEY, SMNVEV (reference sequence). This CDR3 comprises 14 residues. V gave up 6 bases and J gave up 6 bases; unmatched junction bases: 7. The CDR3 DNA reads as TGTGCCAGCAGACAGGGGGTGGTTAGCAATGAGCAGTTCTTC. Its protein is CASRQGVVSNEQFF.

The V call is TRBV27, the J call TRBJ2-5; possible D gene TRBD1, 6 bases. Trimming removed 7 bases at V and 7 bases at J, with 16 bases between. CDR3 length: 13 amino acids. The germline CDR1 and CDR2 sequences are MNHEY and SMNVEV (reference sequence). The CDR3 sequence: CASTNRAEGTQYF. The CDR3 DNA is TGTGCCAGCACCAACAGGGCCGAAGGGACCCAGTACTTC.

This clonotype was recorded many times. The chain is built from TRBV7-2 and TRBJ2-2; TRBD2 matches 8 bases. Germline V gives CDR1 SGHTA, CDR2 FQGNSA. This CDR3 comprises 17 residues. The V gene end was trimmed by 3 bases and the J gene end by 0 bases; junction bases not matched to a gene: 6. CDR3 nucleotide sequence: TGTGCCAGCAGCTTTAACATAGCGGGGACGAACACCGGGGAGCTGTTTTTT. Translation: CASSFNIAGTNTGELFF.

In this sample, this clonotype turned up a few times. The chain recombines TRBV5-1 with TRBJ2-2; D is possibly TRBD2 (6 bases). V dropped 4 bases and J dropped 4 bases, with 11 bases sitting between them. The CDR3 runs 14 residues. The germline V gene has CDR1 SGHRS and CDR2 YFSETQ. The CDR3 region is CASSRGLGTGELFF. The CDR3, as DNA: TGCGCCAGCAGCAGGGGACTTGGCACCGGGGAGCTGTTTTTT.

This chain connects TRBV7-9 to TRBJ1-2; TRBD1 might be the D (5 bases). Trimming pared 5 bases from V and 14 bases from J, leaving 12 bases between. The CDR3 is 10 amino acids. From germline, CDR1 is SEHNR and CDR2 FQNEAQ (reference sequence). The CDR3: CASSQVGGTF. Written as DNA, the CDR3 is TGTGCCAGCAGCCAAGTGGGGGGAACCTTC.

This clonotype was observed many times. The V gene is TRBV11-1, the J gene TRBJ2-7; D not certain. CDR1 and CDR2 from the germline V gene are SGHAT and FQDESV (reference sequence). The CDR3 is made up of 13 amino acids. Trimming removed 7 bases from V and 1 base from J, with 11 bases in between. The CDR3 loop reads CASTPPGSYEQYF. The CDR3 DNA reads TGTGCCAGCACCCCTCCCGGATCCTACGAGCAGTACTTC.

The gene calls are TRBV2 and TRBJ1-1; a possible D gene is TRBD1 (6 bases). Germline CDR1 and CDR2: SNHLY and FYNNEI. The CDR3 is 13 residues long. V was trimmed by 5 bases and J by 4 bases, leaving 11 bases between them. The CDR3 loop reads CASSTGMATEAFF. CDR3 coding DNA: TGTGCCAGCAGTACAGGGATGGCCACTGAAGCTTTCTTT.

The chain is built from TRBV5-1 and TRBJ1-1, with 9 positions matching TRBD1. The V gene end was trimmed by 1 base and the J gene end by 5 bases; junction bases not matched to a gene: 3. Germline values: CDR1 SGHRS, CDR2 YFSETQ. The CDR3 runs to 14 residues. The CDR3 DNA sequence: TGCGCCAGCAGCTTGACAGGGGGCTATACTGAAGCTTTCTTT. Translating gives CASSLTGGYTEAFF.

The chain carries TRBV10-3 and TRBJ2-7; TRBD1 might be the D (5 bases). With 5 bases removed from V and 6 bases from J, the gap between germline ends came to 8 bases. Germline CDR1 ENHRY, CDR2 SYGVKD. This CDR3 contains 11 residues. The CDR3 is CAISNQGEQYF. The CDR3, as DNA: TGTGCCATCAGTAATCAGGGCGAGCAGTACTTC.

This clonotype showed up many times. J is TRBJ2-3 and V is TRBV30; 11 nucleotides match TRBD2. Germline loops: CDR1 GTSNPN, CDR2 SVGIG (reference sequence). The ends lost 2 bases at V and 6 bases at J; junction bases unmatched: 10. The CDR3 has 16 residues. CDR3 residues: CAWSPGTTSGSDTQYF. Written as DNA, the CDR3 is TGTGCCTGGAGTCCTGGAACTACTAGCGGGAGTGATACGCAGTATTTT.

This clonotype was detected a few times. The chain recombines TRBV6-1 with TRBJ1-1; D is possibly TRBD1 (5 bases). Trimming removed 10 bases at V and 8 bases at J, with 20 bases between. Germline CDR1 MNHNS, CDR2 SASEGT. The CDR3 has 13 amino acids. The CDR3 nucleotides are TGTGCCACCGCGTATGGGACTCCAAGCGAAGCTTTCTTT. It yields the protein CATAYGTPSEAFF.

This clonotype was detected ten times or more. The rearrangement links TRBV28 to TRBJ2-7, with a weak D call TRBD1 (7 bases). V was trimmed by 6 bases and J by 6 bases, leaving 33 bases between them. This CDR3 has 19 residues. Germline V lookup: CDR1 MDHEN, CDR2 SYDVKM. The CDR3 DNA reads as TGTGCCAGCAGGACGAACACAAGGGGGCGAGGAGGGAGAGGAAGCGAGCAGTACTTC. Translating it yields CASRTNTRGRGGRGSEQYF.